These 24 T cell receptor beta chains share one sample of origin, sequenced in a study of blood T cell repertoires in COVID-19. Assay used: immunoSEQ multiplex PCR; TCRdb lists only in-frame clones, some missing. The sample lists about 36,000 clones, over 65% occurring once. Sequenced input: peripheral blood. The receptor source for this set is a man between 70 and 80 years old with acute or convalescent COVID-19.

This chain joins TRBV20-1 and TRBJ2-1, with a tentative D call TRBD1 (6 bases). This CDR3 region has 11 residues. The V gene lost 5 bases and the J gene lost 9 bases, with 11 bases spanning the gap. CDR1 is DFQATT and CDR2 is SNEGSKA in the germline V gene (reference sequence). The CDR3 DNA reads TGCAGTGCTGGGGCAGGGGCTGAGCAGTTCTTC. Its protein is CSAGAGAEQFF.

J is TRBJ1-4 and V is TRBV5-5; the match to TRBD1 covers 8 bases. The germline gives CDR1 SGHKS, CDR2 YYEKEE (reference sequence). After removal of 3 bases from V and 8 bases from J, the junction contained 6 bases not matched to a gene. This CDR3 contains 14 residues. CDR3 nucleotide sequence: TGTGCCAGCAGCTCGGACAGGGAGGGGGAAAAACTGTTTTTT. Protein sequence: CASSSDREGEKLFF.

The chain recombines TRBV27 with TRBJ2-7, with 10 bases identical to TRBD1. Per the germline V gene, CDR1 is MNHEY and CDR2 is SMNVEV (reference sequence). Losses at the gene ends were 6 bases for V and 7 bases for J; bases not matched to a gene: 15. CDR3 length: 16 residues. Written as DNA, the CDR3 is TGTGCCAGCAGCCAAGGAGCCGGGACAGGGGTATGGGAGCAGTACTTC. Its translation is CASSQGAGTGVWEQYF.

This chain joins TRBV5-6 and TRBJ1-1; the match to TRBD1 covers 7 bases. The length of the CDR3 is 15 residues. CDR1 SGHDT and CDR2 YYEEEE come from the germline V gene. Germline trimming cut 0 bases from V and 5 bases from J; bases unmatched to any gene: 7. CDR3 sequence reads: CASSLGGAGGTEAFF. The CDR3, as DNA: TGTGCCAGCAGCTTGGGCGGGGCAGGGGGGACTGAAGCTTTCTTT.

This clone was recorded a few times. The rearrangement uses TRBV28 and TRBJ1-5, with D perhaps TRBD1 (5 bases). V was pared by 6 bases and J by 6 bases, with 15 bases between. The CDR3 has 14 residues. Germline CDR1 is MDHEN and CDR2 is SYDVKM. CDR3: CASRSGVGGQPQHF. The CDR3 DNA reads TGTGCCAGCAGGTCGGGAGTCGGGGGTCAGCCCCAGCATTTT.

The chain is built from TRBV6-6 and TRBJ1-2; D is uncertain. There are 13 residues in the CDR3. The V end was cut by 0 bases, the J end by 3 bases, with 5 bases between. Looked up from germline, CDR1 is MNHNY and CDR2 is SVGAGI (reference sequence). CDR3 residues: CASSYSRYYGYTF. Here the CDR3 DNA reads TGTGCCAGCAGTTACTCGAGGTACTATGGCTACACCTTC.

The gene calls are TRBV6-2 or TRBV6-3 and TRBJ1-5, with TRBD1 identical over 7 bases. Trimming took 6 bases from V and 5 from J; bases not matched to a gene: 10. CDR1 and CDR2 from the germline V gene are MNHEY and SVGEGT. CDR3 size: 15 residues. The CDR3 bases are TGTGCCAGCAGCCCCCTTGACAGGGCGGATCAGCCCCAGCATTTT. It yields the protein CASSPLDRADQPQHF.

V usage is TRBV7-2 and J usage is TRBJ2-2, with D possibly being TRBD2 (6 bases). V dropped 7 bases and J dropped 1 base, with 13 bases sitting between them. This CDR3 contains 15 residues. CDR1 is SGHTA and CDR2 is FQGNSA in the germline V gene. CDR3 nucleotides: TGTGCCAGCAAGGAGGGGATGGGGAACACCGGGGAGCTGTTTTTT. Translated, it gives CASKEGMGNTGELFF.

The chain has TRBV4-3 and TRBJ1-6, with 9 nucleotides matching TRBD1. V was pared by 5 bases and J by 9 bases, with 8 bases of the junction left unmatched. CDR3 length: 15 residues. Germline V gene data show CDR1 as LGHNA and CDR2 as YSLEER. CDR3 amino acids: CASSEQGASSSPLHF. The CDR3 nucleotides are TGCGCCAGCAGCGAACAGGGGGCTTCAAGTTCACCCCTCCACTTT.

This chain uses TRBV28 with TRBJ1-2, with 8 nucleotides matching TRBD1. V gave up 4 bases and J gave up 8 bases; unmatched junction bases: 12. The germline V gene encodes CDR1 MDHEN and CDR2 SYDVKM. There are 15 residues in the CDR3. The DNA of the CDR3 is TGTGCCAGCAGTTCCCTCACTGCAGGGGGCAACGGCTACACCTTC. As protein: CASSSLTAGGNGYTF.

This chain uses TRBV9 with TRBJ1-3; the D gene is possibly TRBD1 (6 bases). V was clipped by 4 bases and J by 6 bases, with 14 bases between them. Germline CDR1 reads SGDLS; CDR2 reads YYNGEE. The CDR3 is made up of 14 amino acids. The CDR3 loop reads CASSPQQGINTIYF. In nucleotides, the CDR3 is TGTGCCAGCAGCCCCCAGCAGGGGATAAACACCATATATTTT.

This clone has only a few counts. This chain joins TRBV7-8 and TRBJ2-1, with 8 bases identical to TRBD2. The CDR3 totals 15 residues. Trimming took 3 bases from V and 3 from J; bases not matched to a gene: 4. Germline CDR1 SGHVS, CDR2 FQNEAQ. The chain's CDR3 is CASSLLAGYYNEQFF. CDR3 sequence (DNA): TGTGCCAGCAGCTTGTTAGCGGGGTACTACAATGAGCAGTTCTTC.

This clone was observed a few times. The rearrangement uses TRBV9 and TRBJ2-7, with 7 positions matching TRBD2. J was trimmed by 4 bases and V by 2 bases; bases with no gene match: 9. The CDR3 length is 15 residues. Germline V gene sequence: CDR1 SGDLS, CDR2 YYNGEE. CDR3 region: CASSVAGALLYEQYF. DNA for the CDR3: TGTGCCAGCAGCGTGGCGGGAGCGCTGTTATACGAGCAGTACTTC.

The rearrangement uses TRBV7-2 and TRBJ2-1; 9 nucleotides align to TRBD2. The J segment lost 7 bases and the V segment lost 0 bases, leaving 4 bases of the junction unmatched. Germline CDR1 SGHTA, CDR2 FQGNSA. The CDR3 runs 15 residues. The CDR3 region is CASSLARGGPNEQFF. The CDR3 coding sequence is TGTGCCAGCAGCTTAGCGCGGGGGGGCCCGAATGAGCAGTTCTTC.

This clone occurred a few times. This rearrangement joins TRBV5-5 to TRBJ1-2, with D perhaps TRBD1 (5 bases). CDR1 is SGHKS and CDR2 is YYEKEE in the germline V gene (reference sequence). The CDR3 covers 14 residues. V lost 3 bases to trimming and J lost 7 bases, with 16 bases between them. CDR3 residues: CASSSGDLLGGYTF. The CDR3 DNA reads TGTGCCAGCAGCTCGGGGGACCTGCTGGGTGGCTACACCTTC.

The rearrangement uses TRBV19 and TRBJ1-2, with 7 bases that match TRBD1. Germline V lookup: CDR1 LNHDA, CDR2 SQIVND (reference sequence). Germline trimming cut 6 bases from V and 8 bases from J; bases unmatched to any gene: 6. The CDR3 is 12 amino acids. The CDR3 protein is CASREGARGYTF. Here the CDR3 DNA reads TGTGCCAGTAGGGAGGGGGCGAGAGGCTACACCTTC.

This clone was counted a single time. V usage is TRBV6-6 and J usage is TRBJ1-2; TRBD1 agrees at 8 bases. CDR1 and CDR2 (germline): MNHNY, SVGAGI (reference sequence). The CDR3 is 15 residues long. Germline trimming cut 4 bases from V and 4 bases from J; bases unmatched to any gene: 8. CDR3 sequence: CASSSRTGNGYGYTF. In DNA, the CDR3 is TGTGCCAGCAGTTCCCGGACAGGGAATGGCTATGGCTACACCTTC.

This clone appeared a single time. The genes are TRBV6-5 and TRBJ2-3, with D unresolved. From germline, CDR1 is MNHEY and CDR2 SVGAGI. The CDR3 runs to 15 residues. The ends were cut back, 8 bases at V and 4 bases at J, with 19 bases in the middle. The CDR3 reads CASAPRVLPPDTQYF. Written as DNA, the CDR3 is TGTGCCAGCGCTCCTCGGGTTCTCCCCCCAGATACGCAGTATTTT.

The rearrangement joins TRBV6-5 to TRBJ1-6; D perhaps matches TRBD1 (6 bases). Germline-derived CDR1 and CDR2 are MNHEY and SVGAGI. V dropped 5 bases and J dropped 7 bases, with 12 bases sitting between them. CDR3 length equals 14 residues. The CDR3 loop is CASSSRGSNSPLHF. The CDR3 region has the DNA TGTGCCAGCAGTAGCAGGGGATCCAATTCACCCCTCCACTTT.

The chain recombines TRBV27 with TRBJ1-1; 8 bases map to TRBD1. CDR1 and CDR2 (germline): MNHEY, SMNVEV (reference sequence). The CDR3 extends over 15 amino acids. J gave up 3 bases and V 5 bases, and 8 bases lay outside the gene matches. CDR3 loop: CASSNWDRLYTEAFF. In DNA form, the CDR3 reads TGTGCCAGCAGTAATTGGGACAGGTTATACACTGAAGCTTTCTTT.

The genes are TRBV5-1 and TRBJ2-7; 11 nucleotides line up with TRBD1. Looked up from germline, CDR1 is SGHRS and CDR2 is YFSETQ. V trimming: 4 bases; J trimming: 6 bases; junction bases outside the gene matches: 9. CDR3 length: 15 residues. The DNA for the CDR3 is TGCGCCAGCAGCAAGTCCGGGACAGGGGGAGGCGAGCAGTACTTC. Translated, it gives CASSKSGTGGGEQYF.

The chain couples TRBV7-2 to TRBJ2-1; D may be TRBD1 (5 bases). The V and J ends lost 1 base and 9 bases respectively, with 10 bases between them. The CDR3 spans 13 residues. Germline values: CDR1 SGHTA, CDR2 FQGNSA. The CDR3 loop is CASSLGGQPEQFF. CDR3 coding DNA: TGTGCCAGCAGCTTAGGGGGCCAGCCTGAGCAGTTCTTC.

J is TRBJ1-4 and V is TRBV7-6, with D tentatively TRBD1 (5 bases). V lost 0 bases, J lost 8 bases, and 19 bases lay in between. Per germline, CDR1 SGHVS and CDR2 FNYEAQ. The CDR3 loop spans 17 amino acids. CDR3 in amino acids: CASSLAGNRYFGEKLFF. The CDR3 nucleotides are TGTGCCAGCAGCTTAGCGGGGAACAGGTACTTCGGAGAAAAACTGTTTTTT.

This chain uses TRBV5-5 with TRBJ1-2, with 8 bases fitting TRBD1. V was clipped by 1 base and J by 6 bases; unmatched bases: 5. Germline V lookup: CDR1 SGHKS, CDR2 YYEKEE (reference sequence). This CDR3 is 14 amino acids long. The chain's CDR3 is CASSLKGQGDGYTF. DNA for the CDR3: TGTGCCAGCAGCTTGAAAGGACAGGGTGATGGCTACACCTTC.